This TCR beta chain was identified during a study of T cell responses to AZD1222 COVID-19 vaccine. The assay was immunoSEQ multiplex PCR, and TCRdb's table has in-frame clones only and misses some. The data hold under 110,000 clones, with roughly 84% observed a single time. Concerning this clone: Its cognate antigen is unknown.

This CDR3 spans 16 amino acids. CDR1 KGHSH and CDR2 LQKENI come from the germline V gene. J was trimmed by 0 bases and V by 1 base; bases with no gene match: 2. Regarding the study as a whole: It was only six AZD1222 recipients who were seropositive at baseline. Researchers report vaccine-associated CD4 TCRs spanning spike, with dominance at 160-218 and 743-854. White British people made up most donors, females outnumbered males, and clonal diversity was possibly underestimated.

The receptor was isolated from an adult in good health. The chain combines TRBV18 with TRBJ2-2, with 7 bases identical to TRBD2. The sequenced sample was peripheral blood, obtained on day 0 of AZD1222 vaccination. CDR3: CASSPREGANTGELFF. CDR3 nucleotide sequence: TGTGCCAGCTCACCACGGGAGGGCGCGAACACCGGGGAGCTGTTTTTT.